The subject of this entry is one T cell receptor beta chain. The antigen remains undetermined. Per germline, CDR1 DFQATT and CDR2 SNEGSKA (reference sequence). V shed 1 base, J shed 9 bases, and the junction held 4 bases outside the gene matches. The CDR3 has 13 amino acids. This entry belongs to a study of response to subunit inactivated influenza vaccine. Findings and caveats of the study: After each seasonal influenza vaccination, few new T cells are recruited, the authors suggested.

TCRdb analysed the RT-PCR reads with MiXCR anew, one entry per CDR3 protein. The sample has 500,000 to 600,000 distinct CDR3 sequences, about 8% seen once; the top ten hold under 15%. This sequence originates from a man in his fifties or sixties who received an inactivated influenza vaccine. V gene TRBV20-1 combines with J gene TRBJ1-4, with 8 bases that match TRBD1. The starting material was PBMCs from blood, obtained 23 to 25 months after vaccination. Here the CDR3 DNA reads TGCAGTGCTAGAGGACAGGGGTTTCAAAAACTGTTTTTT. This encodes CSARGQGFQKLFF.